This TCR beta chain was captured by sequencing in a study of naive and memory T cell subsets (TCRdb year 2017). A note on the overall study: An open-source, UMI-based TCR alpha and beta sequencing pipeline was applied to sorted naive and memory peripheral blood T cell subsets. The results of the functional CMV T cell responses matched the IgG serology results in every case. RNA was DNase-treated and reverse transcribed with TCR constant-region primers, mostly using SuperScript III. The study at large found these results: The repertoire findings for the naive and memory subsets could not be validated against a ground truth, as none was available. RNA-based TCR counts may be affected by expression changes linked to T cell activation and differentiation. Naive repertoires, especially CD8, contained a few larger clonotypes, possibly memory cells re-expressing CD45RA. A clonotype was defined as a single alpha or beta chain sequence rather than as a paired alpha/beta receptor. TCR abundance followed a power law with an exponent that was different for naive and memory subsets but consistent across the three individuals. Once error correction was done, more than 90% of naive TCR sequences showed up just once, which made the naive abundance distributions much steeper than those of the memory subsets. Gini index rose and Shannon and inverse Simpson diversity fell from naive through CM, EM and EMRA in both CD4 and CD8 cells.

TCR alpha and beta chain libraries were amplified separately from the second PCR step onward. CMV status of each donor was established by measuring IFNgamma production from CD4+ T cells after fresh PBMCs were stimulated overnight with CMV viral lysate. CD4 T cells were positively selected using Miltenyi beads, after which CD8 T cells were positively selected from the CD4-negative fraction. Cells stained for CD3, CD4, CD8, CD45RA, CD27 and a live/dead dye were sorted on a BD Aria II into four subsets by CD45RA and CD27. A few healthy volunteers provided blood, and each donor's sample was split into CD4 and CD8 T cells and then further divided into four differentiation subsets. Around 110 ml of peripheral blood was taken from each donor, and PBMC were separated by density-gradient centrifugation on Ficoll-Paque PLUS. After sorting, cells were lysed in RLT buffer, RNA was extracted using a Qiagen RNeasy kit, and the extracted RNA was stored at -80 degrees C.

The method was UMI-ligation and nested PCR. To cover both TRBC1 and TRBC2, the beta constant-region primer consisted of an equimolar mix of two oligonucleotides. The ligated cDNA went through four rounds of PCR with nested alpha and beta constant-region primers together with the SP2 primer. A single-stranded oligonucleotide containing the SP2 primer and a 12-nucleotide UMI was joined to the 3' end of the cDNA by T4 RNA ligase 1. Incubation of the ligation reaction was carried out at 16 degrees C for about 19-25 hours. PCR2 was usually performed as a SYBR Green qPCR and halted at a preset threshold so that over-amplification would not occur. Every purification after the first one was done using Agencourt AMPure XP magnetic beads. Library quantification was done by Qubit, followed by a TapeStation check on which the main peak was expected at around 650 bp. Pooled libraries were sequenced on an Illumina MiSeq with v2 2x251 paired-end kits, typically giving roughly 0.95-2.3 million reads per sample. Each sample's library went into the pool at roughly 4.4 nM, and about 4.5-7% PhiX was added to help with cluster recognition. In the paper's pipeline: V and J genes were assigned to Demultiplexor-processed FASTQ reads by Decombinator through tag matching, with a single base-pair mismatch being allowed. UMIs were used by Collapsinator to correct both sequencing errors and frequency errors arising from PCR heterogeneity. CDR3Translator translated TCRs and extracted CDR3s from the conserved cysteine to the FGXG phenylalanine, flagging non-productive sequences. Gini, Shannon entropy and inverse Simpson indices were calculated on repertoires that had been subsampled to equal numbers of UMI-defined TCRs. Clonotype abundance distributions were fitted to a power law by maximum likelihood within the linear range. For one naive CD8 sample, the pipeline and MIGEC produced similar UMI counts, unique TCR numbers and clonal distributions. One analysis removed from the naive repertoire any naive TCRs that were also found in any memory subset from the same donor. A set of several thousand CMV-associated CDR3 sequences, compiled from VDJdb and a published dataset, was used to search the repertoires. In TCRdb, the public reads were trimmed at Q25 with fastp and aligned with MiXCR, with productive beta chains retained. Records with the same CDR3 protein are collapsed into one entry carrying the most frequent genes and DNA. These V and J calls derive from TCRdb rather than the authors' analysis. This sample is represented by under 150,000 distinct CDR3 sequences; approximately 18% of them were singletons. Around 0.63% of the sample is taken by the ten largest.

For this clonotype: Its antigen is still unknown. Base qualities are missing; no much larger clone stands one base away.

For CDR1 and CDR2, the germline V gene (reference sequence) lists LGHDT and YNNKEL. The CDR3 measures 14 amino acids from cysteine to phenylalanine. Only the CDR3 region is kept as DNA, spanning 42 bases read in frame from base 1. Trimming removed 1 base from V and 2 bases from J, leaving 5 bases between the germline ends. Material: naive CD8+ T cells from blood. This specimen's cell subset or site label, per the study, means: naive T cells, CD45RA high CD27+. The rearranged segments are TRBV3-1 and TRBJ2-2, with the D segment identity uncertain. This clonotype originated in a human donor in good health. The sequence in DNA is TGTGCCAGCAGCCAAGGGCACAACACCGGGGAGCTGTTTTTT. This is translated as CASSQGHNTGELFF.